This TCR beta chain originates from a study of OX40 agonist ivuxolimab in advanced cancers. Study-wide context: An agonistic anti-OX40 (CD134) antibody, ivuxolimab, was used to treat the patients. Prior anti-PD-1, anti-PD-L1 or anti-CTLA-4 therapy was allowed; around 40% had some. Among those treated, three patients had partial responses, one with hepatocellular carcinoma and two with cutaneous melanoma.

There are 13 residues in the CDR3. Germline V lookup: CDR1 LNHDA, CDR2 SQIVND (reference sequence). Deletions cut 1 base from V and 5 bases from J, with 9 bases between. Autoimmune disease history or systemic immunosuppression disqualified patients. Profiled with immunoSEQ multiplex PCR; TCRdb holds only in-frame clones, not every one. The table lists approximately 74,000 clones, around 79% of them singletons, with about 5.5% in the top ten. The TCR was taken from an adult with an advanced solid tumor such as melanoma, head and neck, liver or kidney cancer. The specimen was CD4+ or CD8+ T cells sorted from blood, collected in a trial of the OX40 agonist ivuxolimab. V and J are TRBV19 and TRBJ2-7, with TRBD1 as a possible D gene (5 bases). The CDR3 loop reads CASSIAGPNEQYF. The CDR3 DNA sequence: TGTGCCAGTAGTATAGCAGGGCCCAACGAGCAGTACTTC.